The rows below give T cell receptor beta chains drawn from one sample of a study of T cell repertoires in cytomegalovirus infection. Via MiXCR, TCRdb re-called the reads, giving one row per CDR3 protein. The table records about 890,000 distinct CDR3 sequences, approximately 31% of them present only once. The antigens of these receptors remain unknown. This specimen was cultured CD8+ T cells from PBMCs, taken from culture after CMV antigen stimulation. Source of these receptors: a human donor in good health (CMV status not recorded). Some clones in this sample may be carry-over from other donors' samples. Both conserved end residues are trimmed from each CDR3. Fields, in order: J gene, V gene, CDR3 protein.

j_gene: TRBJ1-2; v_gene: TRBV7-9; CDR3aa: ASSSRTGINYGYT
j_gene: TRBJ2-7; v_gene: TRBV27; CDR3aa: ASSSPGLSEQY
j_gene: TRBJ2-7; v_gene: TRBV20-1; CDR3aa: SAREGFDEQY
j_gene: TRBJ2-1; v_gene: TRBV7-4; CDR3aa: ASSIGGAREQF
j_gene: TRBJ1-2; v_gene: TRBV6-1; CDR3aa: ASSDKGPYFFNYGYT
j_gene: TRBJ2-2; v_gene: TRBV7-7; CDR3aa: ASSSYSGTPNTGELF
j_gene: TRBJ2-5; v_gene: TRBV28; CDR3aa: ASIPERELQETQY
j_gene: TRBJ2-7; v_gene: TRBV7-2; CDR3aa: ASSLSSLSEQY
j_gene: TRBJ1-2; v_gene: TRBV25-1; CDR3aa: ASSQGAYGYT
j_gene: TRBJ2-5; v_gene: TRBV6-5; CDR3aa: ASSYTGLAGGETQY
j_gene: TRBJ1-2; v_gene: TRBV7-9; CDR3aa: ASSWAGGNSGYT
j_gene: TRBJ2-7; v_gene: TRBV27; CDR3aa: ASSVIPGTLGYEQY
j_gene: TRBJ1-2; v_gene: TRBV7-9; CDR3aa: ASSLATRQALNYGYT
j_gene: TRBJ1-1; v_gene: TRBV2; CDR3aa: ASPARGAF
j_gene: TRBJ2-1; v_gene: TRBV27; CDR3aa: ASSRGKGTGREQF
j_gene: TRBJ2-7; v_gene: TRBV7-6; CDR3aa: ASSLWDLTYYEQY
j_gene: TRBJ2-1; v_gene: TRBV10-2; CDR3aa: ASSNINRGYNEQF
j_gene: TRBJ1-5; v_gene: TRBV27; CDR3aa: ASSFISGNQPQH
j_gene: TRBJ1-1; v_gene: TRBV19; CDR3aa: ASSWGMFDTEAF
j_gene: TRBJ2-5; v_gene: TRBV4-1; CDR3aa: ASSQESVGNQETQY
j_gene: TRBJ2-2; v_gene: TRBV12-3/TRBV12-4; CDR3aa: ASSLGPQRGAVGELF
j_gene: TRBJ2-7; v_gene: TRBV29-1; CDR3aa: SVETPGSSYEQY
j_gene: TRBJ1-2; v_gene: TRBV4-1; CDR3aa: ASSHPRGDAYGYT
j_gene: TRBJ1-2; v_gene: TRBV12-3/TRBV12-4; CDR3aa: ASSLIIPYGYT
j_gene: TRBJ1-1; v_gene: TRBV12-3/TRBV12-4; CDR3aa: TSSLPLGQGTEAF
j_gene: TRBJ2-6; v_gene: TRBV29-1; CDR3aa: SVETRGGANVLT
j_gene: TRBJ2-3; v_gene: TRBV27; CDR3aa: ASSQWVATDTQY
j_gene: TRBJ2-1; v_gene: TRBV19; CDR3aa: ASKEGGASYNEQF
j_gene: TRBJ1-1; v_gene: TRBV4-3; CDR3aa: ASSQRSVTEAF
j_gene: TRBJ2-5; v_gene: TRBV19; CDR3aa: ASSPAEGGLTETQY
j_gene: TRBJ2-2; v_gene: TRBV7-2; CDR3aa: ASSLVLTGTRNTGELF
j_gene: TRBJ1-3; v_gene: TRBV6-6; CDR3aa: ASRPQVYNSGNTIY
j_gene: TRBJ2-3; v_gene: TRBV27; CDR3aa: ASSLRDRVTDTQY
j_gene: TRBJ1-5; v_gene: TRBV2; CDR3aa: ASSEVNQPQH
j_gene: TRBJ2-2; v_gene: TRBV7-6; CDR3aa: ASSLLEPRRAGTGELF
j_gene: TRBJ2-5; v_gene: TRBV7-9; CDR3aa: ASIPGPRRGGDGAY
j_gene: TRBJ1-2; v_gene: TRBV6-2/TRBV6-3; CDR3aa: ASRPGQGATNYGYT
j_gene: TRBJ2-1; v_gene: TRBV6-6; CDR3aa: ASSPTPGDEQF
j_gene: TRBJ1-1; v_gene: TRBV12-3/TRBV12-4; CDR3aa: ASSSTAGTGLDTEAF
j_gene: TRBJ2-1; v_gene: TRBV12-5; CDR3aa: ASGLAHTGFNEQF
j_gene: TRBJ1-5; v_gene: TRBV20-1; CDR3aa: SARDYGTGGAQPQH
j_gene: TRBJ2-1; v_gene: TRBV7-8; CDR3aa: ASSLATGPPYNEQF
j_gene: TRBJ1-4; v_gene: TRBV27; CDR3aa: ASSPWSTNEKLF
j_gene: TRBJ2-3; v_gene: TRBV4-1; CDR3aa: ASSPELAGGTDTQY
j_gene: TRBJ2-1; v_gene: TRBV7-9; CDR3aa: ASRGLAGGINEQF
j_gene: TRBJ2-3; v_gene: TRBV6-5; CDR3aa: ASSYSAGTISTDTQY